The following is a T cell receptor (beta chain) sequence with its context. TCRdb re-called the RT-PCR reads with MiXCR, one entry per CDR3 protein. The data contain some 600,000 distinct CDR3 sequences, 11% to 15% of them singletons. The entry originates in a study of response to subunit inactivated influenza vaccine. CDR1 is SGHRS and CDR2 is YFSETQ in the germline V gene. This CDR3 is built from 15 residues. The V gene end was trimmed by 4 bases and the J gene end by 2 bases; junction bases not matched to a gene: 8. V gene TRBV5-1 combines with J gene TRBJ2-5; 7 bases map to TRBD1. Sequences were derived from PBMCs from blood, sampled roughly 15 days before vaccination. This TCR was sampled from a man aged 45 to 65 who received an inactivated influenza vaccine. The CDR3 DNA follows: TGCGCCAGCAGCCCCCCCTTGGGACAGCAAGAGACCCAGTACTTC. This translates into CASSPPLGQQETQYF.